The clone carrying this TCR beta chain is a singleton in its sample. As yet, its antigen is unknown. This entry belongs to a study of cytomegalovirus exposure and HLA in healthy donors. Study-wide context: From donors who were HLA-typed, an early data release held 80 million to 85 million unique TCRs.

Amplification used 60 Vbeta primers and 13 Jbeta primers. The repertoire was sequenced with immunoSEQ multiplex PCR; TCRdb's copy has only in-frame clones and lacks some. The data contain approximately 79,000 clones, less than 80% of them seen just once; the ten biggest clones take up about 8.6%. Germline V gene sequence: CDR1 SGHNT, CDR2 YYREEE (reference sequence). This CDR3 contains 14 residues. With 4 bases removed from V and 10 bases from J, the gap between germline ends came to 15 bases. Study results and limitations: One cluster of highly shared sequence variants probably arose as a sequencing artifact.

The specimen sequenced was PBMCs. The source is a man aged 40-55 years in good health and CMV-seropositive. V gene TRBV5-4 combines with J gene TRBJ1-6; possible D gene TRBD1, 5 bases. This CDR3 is CASSPGWGGSPLHF. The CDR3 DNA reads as TGTGCCAGCAGCCCCGGATGGGGGGGGTCACCCCTCCACTTT.